This T cell receptor beta chain appears in the sequencing data of a study of cytomegalovirus exposure and HLA in healthy donors. Overall study: Around 86 million unique TCRs, all from HLA-typed donors, were included in an early release of the data.

Regarding the study as a whole: Presence/absence comparisons presumed near-even sequencing depth among donors. Earlier analysis found most TCR beta V segments productive about 87% or about 30% of the time.

Trimming cost V 3 bases and J 3 bases, with 5 bases left between them. The CDR3 contains 11 residues. CDR1 GTSNPN and CDR2 SVGIG come from the germline V gene (reference sequence). Remarks on this clone: The antigen is not known.

In the PCR, 60 Vbeta and 13 Jbeta primers were used. Sequencing used immunoSEQ multiplex PCR; TCRdb keeps in-frame clones, though not all of them. The sample holds around 140,000 clones; about four fifths are singletons and the top ten take around 4.4%. The rearrangement uses TRBV30 and TRBJ1-1, with D unclear. This TCR was sampled from a man aged 35-49 years in good health and CMV-seronegative. Sample: PBMCs. CDR3 loop: CAWRRDTEAFF. CDR3 nucleotides: TGTGCCTGGAGACGGGACACTGAAGCTTTCTTT.